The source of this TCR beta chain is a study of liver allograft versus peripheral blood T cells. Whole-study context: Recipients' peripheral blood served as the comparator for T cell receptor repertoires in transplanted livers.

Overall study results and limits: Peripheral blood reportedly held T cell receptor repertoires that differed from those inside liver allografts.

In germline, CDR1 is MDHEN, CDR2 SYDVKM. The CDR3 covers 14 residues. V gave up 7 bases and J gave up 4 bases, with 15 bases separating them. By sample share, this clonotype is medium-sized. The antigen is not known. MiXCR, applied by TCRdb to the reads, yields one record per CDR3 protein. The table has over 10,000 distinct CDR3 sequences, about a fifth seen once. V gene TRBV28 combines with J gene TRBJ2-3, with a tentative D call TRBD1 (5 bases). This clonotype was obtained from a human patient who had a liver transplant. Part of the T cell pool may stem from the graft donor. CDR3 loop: CASNSPTVSDTQYF. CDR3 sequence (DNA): TGTGCCAGCAACTCTCCGACAGTTTCAGATACGCAGTATTTT.